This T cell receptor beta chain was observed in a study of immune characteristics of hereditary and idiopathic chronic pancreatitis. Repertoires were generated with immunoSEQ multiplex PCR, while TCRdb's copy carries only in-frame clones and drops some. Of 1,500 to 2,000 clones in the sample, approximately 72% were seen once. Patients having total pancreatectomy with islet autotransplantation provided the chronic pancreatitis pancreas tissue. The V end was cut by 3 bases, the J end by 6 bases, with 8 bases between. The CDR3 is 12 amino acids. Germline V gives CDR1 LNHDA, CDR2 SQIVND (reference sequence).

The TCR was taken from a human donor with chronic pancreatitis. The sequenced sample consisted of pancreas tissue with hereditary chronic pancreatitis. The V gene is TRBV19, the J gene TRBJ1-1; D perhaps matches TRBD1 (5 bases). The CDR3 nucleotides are TGTGCCAGTAGTATGCAGGGCCCTGAAGCTTTCTTT. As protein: CASSMQGPEAFF.